This TCR beta chain is drawn from a study of blood T cell repertoires in COVID-19. Study details: There were acute and convalescent COVID-19 samples, and they came from the United States, Italy and Spain.

TCRdb's copy holds only in-frame clones and misses some; the assay was immunoSEQ multiplex PCR. This sample has about 190,000 clones, with about four fifths found just once. This clone was detected only a few times. Patients at the Seattle site were enrolled during active infection and followed longitudinally. Germline-derived CDR1 and CDR2 are MNHEY and SVGAGI. The CDR3 has 14 residues. Trimming took off 2 bases at V and 2 bases at J, with 10 bases between the two ends. The chain couples TRBV6-5 to TRBJ2-7; a weak D match, TRBD2 (5 bases). Sample: peripheral blood. The TCR sequence derives from a woman between 55 and 75 years old with COVID-19, enrolled during active disease. The CDR3 spells CASSYREGPYEQYF. The CDR3 region has the DNA TGTGCCAGCAGTTACAGAGAGGGCCCCTACGAGCAGTACTTC.